The 30 T cell receptor beta chains below all came from one sample that was sequenced in a study of T cells after yellow fever vaccination. Via MiXCR, TCRdb re-called the 5' RACE reads, giving one row per CDR3 protein. The sample has approximately 550,000 distinct CDR3 sequences, around an eighth seen once. Here the sequenced sample was PBMCs, taken on the day of the yellow fever booster vaccination. Receptors were obtained from a man younger than 40 who received the YFV17D yellow fever vaccine.

The rearrangement joins TRBV7-9 to TRBJ2-7, with a weak D call TRBD1 (6 bases). The CDR3 length is 14 residues. Trimming left V 11 bases short and J 0 bases short, with 17 bases between. Per germline, CDR1 SEHNR and CDR2 FQNEAQ (reference sequence). CDR3 region: CAGHPGHRSYEQYF. The CDR3 DNA follows: TGTGCCGGTCACCCGGGACATCGCTCCTACGAGCAGTACTTC.

The chain carries TRBV5-8 and TRBJ2-3; D call uncertain. The germline V and J ends were trimmed by 3 bases and 0 bases, with 17 bases remaining between them. CDR1 is SGHTS and CDR2 is YDEGEE in the germline V gene. CDR3 size: 17 residues. For the CDR3, the DNA is TGTGCCAGCAGCTACGTATTAAAGCGTTCTAGCACAGATACGCAGTATTTT. It translates to CASSYVLKRSSTDTQYF.

Only one count was recorded for this clonotype. The V call is TRBV20-1, the J call TRBJ2-5; 7 bases map to TRBD2. Looked up from germline, CDR1 is DFQATT and CDR2 is SNEGSKA (reference sequence). There are 14 residues in the CDR3. The ends lost 3 bases at V and 7 bases at J; junction bases unmatched: 11. The CDR3 region is CSARETSAPGTQYF. The CDR3 DNA reads TGCAGTGCTAGGGAAACTAGCGCCCCAGGGACCCAGTACTTC.

The V call is TRBV5-1, the J call TRBJ2-1; unclear D gene. V was cut by 4 bases and J by 10 bases, with 15 bases left in between. The germline gives CDR1 SGHRS, CDR2 YFSETQ. The CDR3 is 13 residues long. The CDR3 bases are TGCGCCAGCAGCCCCCCAGCAGGATCAGAGCAGTTCTTC. Its translation is CASSPPAGSEQFF.

This clonotype came up a few times. The genes are TRBV18 and TRBJ2-1; 14 bases are shared with TRBD2. Germline values: CDR1 KGHSH, CDR2 LQKENI. V lost 6 bases and J lost 5; bases outside the gene matches: 3. The CDR3 is 15 amino acids. CDR3 in DNA: TGTGCCAGCTCGACGACTAGCGGGAGGGACAATGAGCAGTTCTTC. Translating gives CASSTTSGRDNEQFF. The full variable domain, completed using reference TRBV18 and TRBJ2-1, is NAGVMQNPRHLVRRRGQEARLRCSPMKGHSHVYWYRQLPEEGLKFMVYLQKENIIDESGMPKERFSAEFPKEGPSILRIQQVVRGDSAAYFCASSTTSGRDNEQFFGPGTRLTVL.

This chain connects TRBV5-1 to TRBJ2-5, with no clear D. Looked up from germline, CDR1 is SGHRS and CDR2 is YFSETQ. V was pared by 1 base and J by 4 bases, with 8 bases between. The CDR3 has 13 residues. The CDR3 reads CASSLNSRETQYF. The CDR3 region has the DNA TGCGCCAGCAGCTTGAATAGCAGAGAGACCCAGTACTTC.

The genes are TRBV7-9 and TRBJ2-2, with TRBD2 matching 11 bases. CDR3 length equals 15 residues. J gave up 1 base and V 9 bases, and 4 bases lay outside the gene matches. CDR1 and CDR2 (germline): SEHNR, FQNEAQ (reference sequence). The CDR3 spells CASMGTSGNTGELFF. The CDR3 coding sequence is TGTGCCAGTATGGGGACTAGCGGGAACACCGGGGAGCTGTTTTTT.

The chain has TRBV29-1 and TRBJ2-7; TRBD1 matches at 7 bases. The CDR3 is 13 residues long. Germline loops: CDR1 SQVTM, CDR2 ANQGSEA. V dropped 6 bases and J dropped 2; count of bases not matched to a gene: 7. The CDR3 is CSVDRQGTYEQYF. The CDR3, as DNA: TGCAGCGTAGACAGACAGGGAACCTACGAGCAGTACTTC.

This clonotype showed up just a few times. The rearrangement links TRBV11-2 to TRBJ2-1, with D possibly called TRBD1 or TRBD2 (5 bases each). The germline V gene encodes CDR1 SGHAT and CDR2 FQNNGV. V was clipped by 6 bases and J by 12 bases, with 18 bases between them. This CDR3 has 13 residues. The CDR3 bases are TGTGCCAGCAGTCCCGGGGCAGAAATGAGGCAGTTCTTC. As protein: CASSPGAEMRQFF.

This clonotype was counted only a few times. The V gene is TRBV3-1, the J gene TRBJ2-1; 7 bases align to TRBD1. The CDR3 is 14 residues long. CDR1 is LGHDT, CDR2 YNNKEL, per germline (reference sequence). Trimming removed 4 bases from V and 6 bases from J; junction bases left unmatched: 6. For the CDR3, the DNA is TGTGCCAGCAGCCCTACCCCAGGGGGCAATGAGCAGTTCTTC. Amino acids: CASSPTPGGNEQFF.

The V gene is TRBV12-3 or TRBV12-4, the J gene TRBJ2-7, with D maybe TRBD2 (5 bases). The V end was cut by 6 bases, the J end by 6 bases, with 12 bases between. The CDR3 runs 12 residues. The CDR3, as DNA: TGTGCCAGCAGGAGGACTGTTCTCGAGCAGTACTTC. Translating it yields CASRRTVLEQYF.

This rearrangement joins TRBV20-1 to TRBJ2-3, with a possible D match to TRBD2 (6 bases). Germline CDR1 is DFQATT and CDR2 is SNEGSKA (reference sequence). Trimming cost V 0 bases and J 0 bases, with 10 bases left between them. The CDR3 is made up of 15 amino acids. The CDR3 spells CSARDRRGSTDTQYF. In DNA, the CDR3 is TGCAGTGCTAGAGATAGGCGGGGAAGCACAGATACGCAGTATTTT.

There are many counts of this clonotype. The genes are TRBV5-5 and TRBJ1-1; 7 bases match TRBD1. This CDR3 is built from 15 residues. Germline lookup yields CDR1 SGHKS and CDR2 YYEKEE (reference sequence). Losses at the gene ends were 0 bases for V and 4 bases for J; bases not matched to a gene: 6. The CDR3 here is CASSLGPGGGTEAFF. CDR3 DNA: TGTGCCAGCAGCTTGGGCCCAGGGGGAGGCACTGAAGCTTTCTTT.

This clonotype was counted a few times. This chain uses TRBV14 with TRBJ2-7; perhaps TRBD1 as D (5 bases). The CDR3 extends over 15 amino acids. V was cut by 4 bases and J by 2 bases, with 15 bases left in between. Germline V gene data show CDR1 as SGHDN and CDR2 as FVKESK. CDR3 residues: CASSPDISPAYEQYF. The DNA for the CDR3 is TGTGCCAGCAGCCCGGACATTTCCCCTGCCTACGAGCAGTACTTC.

This clonotype has a handful of counts. The rearrangement links TRBV5-1 to TRBJ2-2; 9 bases match TRBD2. Per the germline V gene, CDR1 is SGHRS and CDR2 is YFSETQ. V lost 4 bases to trimming and J lost 7 bases; unmatched junction nucleotides: 11. The CDR3 extends over 16 amino acids. CDR3 protein: CASSVSGRKDFGELFF. The DNA of the CDR3 is TGCGCCAGCAGCGTTAGCGGGAGAAAGGACTTCGGGGAGCTGTTTTTT.

This clonotype appeared a few times. The rearrangement links TRBV4-3 to TRBJ2-1, with unresolved D. The germline V and J ends were trimmed by 5 bases and 6 bases, with 17 bases remaining between them. Germline V gives CDR1 LGHNA, CDR2 YSLEER. The CDR3 spans 15 residues. CDR3 nucleotide sequence: TGCGCCAGCAGCGCTACTGGTCCGTCTTCCAATGAGCAGTTCTTC. Its translation is CASSATGPSSNEQFF.

The chain employs TRBV20-1 and TRBJ1-3; no firm D call. Trimming took 5 bases from V and 2 from J, leaving 7 bases between them. Germline V lookup: CDR1 DFQATT, CDR2 SNEGSKA (reference sequence). This CDR3 is built from 12 residues. The DNA of the CDR3 is TGCAGTGCTTTTGGCCCTGGAAACACCATATATTTT. This sequence encodes CSAFGPGNTIYF.

In this sample, this clonotype turned up many times. The rearrangement links TRBV5-5 to TRBJ2-5, with no clear D. Trimming stripped 0 bases from V and 5 bases from J, with 11 bases between. The CDR3 runs 14 residues. CDR1 and CDR2 from the germline V gene are SGHKS and YYEKEE (reference sequence). The CDR3 DNA reads as TGTGCCAGCAGCTTGGAGGGCCTCGGGGAGACCCAGTACTTC. It yields the protein CASSLEGLGETQYF.

V and J are TRBV24-1 and TRBJ2-1, with D tentatively TRBD1 or TRBD2 (6 bases each). There are 17 residues in the CDR3. The V end was cut by 3 bases, the J end by 7 bases, with 21 bases between. Germline-derived CDR1 and CDR2 are KGHDR and SFDVKD. The CDR3 DNA is TGTGCCACCAGTGATAAGAGGGGGGCCGGGTTGGATAATGAGCAGTTCTTC. This translates into CATSDKRGAGLDNEQFF.

Worth noting for this clonotype: A junction boundary mismatches the germline segment, possibly from a read error. The rearrangement uses TRBV6-2 or TRBV6-3 and TRBJ2-1; D is perhaps TRBD1 (6 bases). The CDR3 has 15 amino acids. Germline CDR1 and CDR2: MNHEY and SVGEGT. In DNA form, the CDR3 reads TGTGCCAGCAGTCCAGACAGGTATTCCTACAACGAGCAGTTCTTC. Translation gives CASSPDRYSYNEQFF.

This clonotype was seen a handful of times. The CDR3 DNA reads TGTGCCAGCAGCCCCCACCGGACCGACGCTAACTATGGCTACACCTTC. The encoded protein is CASSPHRTDANYGYTF. The rearrangement joins TRBV7-9 to TRBJ1-2; the D is unclear. The CDR3 runs to 16 residues. The ends were cut back, 5 bases at V and 0 bases at J, with 16 bases in the middle. Germline values: CDR1 SEHNR, CDR2 FQNEAQ (reference sequence). The full variable domain, in which reference TRBV7-9 and TRBJ1-2 provide the parts outside the CDR3, is DTGVSQNPRHKITKRGQNVTFRCDPISEHNRLYWYRQTLGQGPEFLTYFQNEAQLEKSRLLSDRFSAERPKGSFSTLEIQRTEQGDSAMYLCASSPHRTDANYGYTFGSGTRLTVV.

This clonotype was counted a few times. A read error may produce the germline difference seen at one junction end. This sequence joins TRBV7-2 and TRBJ2-1, with TRBD2 matching over 12 bases. CDR1 and CDR2 from the germline V gene are SGHTA and FQGNSA. This CDR3 spans 17 amino acids. This CDR3 is CASSLSRLAGVDKEQFF. Here the CDR3 DNA reads TGTGCCAGCAGCTTATCCCGACTAGCGGGAGTAGACAAGGAGCAGTTCTTC.

The chain joins TRBV6-5 to TRBJ2-1; D is unclear. Germline lookup yields CDR1 MNHEY and CDR2 SVGAGI. This CDR3 is built from 11 residues. Deletions cut 5 bases from V and 9 bases from J, with 8 bases between. For the CDR3, the DNA is TGTGCCAGCAGTAATGATGGTGAGCAGTTCTTC. This codes for CASSNDGEQFF.

This clonotype turned up a few times. The chain uses TRBV3-1 and TRBJ2-3; tentative D call: TRBD1 (6 bases). From germline, CDR1 is LGHDT and CDR2 YNNKEL (reference sequence). V was pared by 6 bases and J by 4 bases, with 20 bases between. The CDR3 totals 16 residues. CDR3 in amino acids: CASRKAPTGFPDTQYF. In nucleotides, the CDR3 is TGTGCCAGCAGGAAGGCGCCTACAGGGTTCCCAGATACGCAGTATTTT.

The CDR3 sequence is CSASEGNTEAFF. DNA for the CDR3: TGCAGTGCTAGTGAAGGGAACACTGAAGCTTTCTTT. V is TRBV20-1 and J is TRBJ1-1; unclear D gene. CDR1 and CDR2 from the germline V gene are DFQATT and SNEGSKA (reference sequence). The V end lost 3 bases, the J end lost 1 base, and 6 bases lay between the germline ends. This CDR3 contains 12 residues.

This clonotype was detected a few times. The V gene is TRBV7-9, the J gene TRBJ2-1, with D perhaps matching TRBD2 (6 bases). Germline V lookup: CDR1 SEHNR, CDR2 FQNEAQ (reference sequence). V was pared by 4 bases and J by 0 bases, with 13 bases between. This CDR3 has 16 amino acids. CDR3 sequence reads: CASSSGLASSYNEQFF. In DNA, the CDR3 is TGTGCCAGCAGCTCGGGACTGGCGAGCTCCTACAATGAGCAGTTCTTC.

The chain uses TRBV12-3 or TRBV12-4 and TRBJ2-1; 9 bases fit TRBD1. V shed 2 bases, J shed 9 bases, and the junction held 5 bases outside the gene matches. The CDR3 has 14 residues. DNA for the CDR3: TGTGCCAGCAGTTTAAGGGACAGGGTTCTTGAGCAGTTCTTC. This translates into CASSLRDRVLEQFF.

J is TRBJ2-7 and V is TRBV13; 12 bases line up with TRBD2. From germline, CDR1 is PRHDT and CDR2 FYEKMQ (reference sequence). CDR3 length: 17 amino acids. The V and J ends lost 2 bases and 4 bases, in that order; junction bases with no gene match: 9. The CDR3 here is CASSLRAGLAGRYEQYF. CDR3 nucleotide sequence: TGTGCCAGCAGCTTAAGGGCCGGACTAGCGGGAAGGTACGAGCAGTACTTC.

This clonotype appeared a few times. This chain connects TRBV12-3 or TRBV12-4 to TRBJ1-5, with a weak D call TRBD1 (6 bases). Trimming cost V 3 bases and J 4 bases, with 7 bases left between them. CDR3 length equals 13 residues. CDR3 DNA sequence: TGTGCCAGCAGTTTCGACAGGAATCAGCCCCAGCATTTT. It specifies CASSFDRNQPQHF.

This clonotype was picked up a small number of times. The chain employs TRBV18 and TRBJ2-3, with D hard to call. Trimming cost V 3 bases and J 6 bases, with 7 bases left between them. The CDR3 has 12 amino acids. Germline lookup yields CDR1 KGHSH and CDR2 LQKENI. The CDR3 DNA sequence: TGTGCCAGCTCACCCAATGGGGATACGCAGTATTTT. It codes for CASSPNGDTQYF.